This is a list of T cell receptor beta chains from one sample in a study of beta chain features in type 1 diabetes. Generated by immunoSEQ multiplex PCR, the TCRdb table keeps only in-frame clones and is missing some. The table includes 200,000 to 250,000 clones, 25% to 35% detected once. The source material was central memory CD4+ T cells from blood. The receptors were gathered from a man aged 30 to 45 in good health. Each CDR3 is given with its conserved first and last residue. A D gene is named only where the DNA matches it firmly. Only part of the rows carry a size: once, few, many, or a class if the clone is expanded.

D gene	clone size	V gene	J gene	CDR3 protein	CDR3 DNA
TRBD1	once	TRBV30	TRBJ2-1	CATTPGQGSYNEQFF	TGTGCCACAACCCCGGGACAGGGGTCCTACAATGAGCAGTTCTTC
TRBD1	few	TRBV29-1	TRBJ2-1	CSVRDRGDHNEQFF	TGCAGCGTCCGTGACAGGGGAGACCACAATGAGCAGTTCTTC
-	few	TRBV20-1	TRBJ2-1	CSASLKNEQFF	TGCAGTGCTAGCTTGAAGAATGAGCAGTTCTTC
-	-	TRBV5-4	TRBJ2-7	CASSQQGNEQYF	TGTGCCAGCAGCCAACAGGGAAACGAGCAGTACTTC
-	few	TRBV29-1	TRBJ1-1	CSVTRQLMNTEAFF	TGCAGCGTAACCAGACAGCTCATGAACACTGAAGCTTTCTTT
TRBD1	-	TRBV14	TRBJ2-5	CASSPPRTGASETQYF	TGTGCCAGCAGCCCACCCCGGACAGGGGCGAGTGAGACCCAGTACTTC
TRBD1	once	TRBV28	TRBJ1-2	CASSRGQGASYGYTF	TGTGCCAGCAGTCGGGGACAGGGGGCCAGCTATGGCTACACCTTC
TRBD1	few	TRBV6-5	TRBJ2-5	CASSSGGETQYF	TGTGCCAGCAGTTCAGGGGGTGAGACCCAGTACTTC
-	-	TRBV29-1	TRBJ1-5	CSAQLGPNQPQHF	TGCAGCGCCCAATTGGGCCCCAATCAGCCCCAGCATTTT
TRBD2	-	TRBV7-9	TRBJ2-3	CASSPGTSGRGTDTQYF	TGTGCCAGCAGCCCCGGGACTAGCGGGAGAGGCACAGATACGCAGTATTTT
-	few	TRBV7-9	TRBJ2-7	CASSLGVGEQYF	TGTGCCAGCAGCTTAGGGGTAGGGGAGCAGTACTTC
-	few	TRBV7-2	TRBJ2-1	CASSLASNTYNEQFF	TGTGCCAGCAGCTTAGCCTCCAATACCTACAATGAGCAGTTCTTC
-	-	TRBV21-1	TRBJ2-7	CASSADRGSYEQYF	TGTGCCAGCAGCGCCGACAGGGGATCCTACGAGCAGTACTTC
-	-	TRBV6-5	TRBJ1-6	CASATQNSPLHF	TGTGCCAGCGCTACCCAGAATTCACCCCTCCACTTT
TRBD2	-	TRBV29-1	TRBJ2-5	CSVEDRGRGPGETQYF	TGCAGCGTTGAAGATCGGGGGAGGGGCCCGGGAGAGACCCAGTACTTC
-	-	TRBV5-6	TRBJ2-5	CASSLKPPKETQYF	TGTGCCAGCAGCTTGAAGCCACCCAAAGAGACCCAGTACTTC
-	-	TRBV28	TRBJ2-7	CASSSRPREQYF	TGTGCCAGCAGTTCTAGGCCCAGGGAGCAGTACTTC
TRBD2	-	TRBV7-9	TRBJ2-1	CASSPLSREGLEQFF	TGTGCCAGCAGCCCCTTATCCCGGGAGGGCCTTGAGCAGTTCTTC
-	few	TRBV4-3	TRBJ2-5	CASSPAELQETQYF	TGCGCCAGCAGCCCTGCCGAGCTTCAAGAGACCCAGTACTTC
-	-	TRBV7-2	TRBJ1-1	CASSSNPGRSAFF	TGTGCCAGCAGCTCCAACCCAGGGCGGAGTGCTTTCTTT
-	-	TRBV9	TRBJ2-3	CASSLELNTDTQYF	TGTGCCAGCAGCCTGGAGCTAAACACAGATACGCAGTATTTT
TRBD1	-	TRBV2	TRBJ1-2	CASSKLIQGADGYTF	TGTGCCAGCAGTAAGCTCATACAGGGGGCCGACGGCTACACCTTC
-	few	TRBV13	TRBJ2-4	CASSLPPRDSRRYIQYF	TGTGCCAGCAGCCTCCCTCCCCGGGATTCTCGACGGTACATTCAGTACTTC
-	few	TRBV5-4	TRBJ2-7	CASSPTGPSYEQYF	TGTGCCAGCTCTCCAACAGGTCCCTCCTACGAGCAGTACTTC
-	-	TRBV7-9	TRBJ2-6	CASSFGKDRSTGANVLTF	TGTGCCAGCAGCTTCGGGAAGGACCGTTCCACTGGGGCCAACGTCCTGACTTTC
TRBD2	-	TRBV15	TRBJ2-1	CATSRLAANQNEQFF	TGTGCCACCAGCAGGCTAGCGGCAAATCAAAATGAGCAGTTCTTC
TRBD2	few	TRBV7-2	TRBJ2-1	CASSLGVAGGLNEQFF	TGTGCCAGCAGCTTAGGCGTAGCGGGGGGTTTGAATGAGCAGTTCTTC
-	-	TRBV7-9	TRBJ2-3	CASSPVPDTQYF	TGTGCCAGCAGCCCGGTTCCAGATACGCAGTATTTT
-	-	TRBV29-1	TRBJ2-5	CSYRTVREETQYF	TGCAGCTATAGGACGGTCAGGGAAGAGACCCAGTACTTC
TRBD2	-	TRBV7-2	TRBJ2-3	CASSPTGLAGAGDTQYF	TGTGCCAGCAGCCCAACGGGACTAGCGGGGGCCGGGGATACGCAGTATTTT
-	few	TRBV30	TRBJ2-1	CAWSVSSVEQFF	TGTGCCTGGAGTGTCTCCAGCGTTGAGCAGTTCTTC
TRBD2	-	TRBV10-3	TRBJ2-3	CAISHLADSTDTQYF	TGTGCCATCAGTCACCTAGCGGATAGCACAGATACGCAGTATTTT
TRBD2	few	TRBV9	TRBJ2-3	CASSVYSGGTDTQYF	TGTGCCAGCAGCGTATATAGCGGGGGCACAGATACGCAGTATTTT
-	-	TRBV25-1	TRBJ1-6	CASSEGVPNSPLHF	TGTGCCAGCAGTGAAGGGGTACCCAATTCACCCCTCCACTTT
-	-	TRBV27	TRBJ2-5	CASSLPGRETQYF	TGTGCCAGCAGTTTGCCGGGACGGGAGACCCAGTACTTC